These 4 T cell receptor beta chains were all obtained from the same sample, sequenced in a study of blood T cell repertoires in COVID-19. The repertoire was sequenced with immunoSEQ multiplex PCR; TCRdb's copy has only in-frame clones and lacks some. In the table there are approximately 190,000 clones, almost 85% of which are singletons. The sequenced sample was peripheral blood. The receptor source for this set is a human donor with acute or convalescent COVID-19. The donor label of this sample is uncertain.

The rearrangement joins TRBV5-3 to TRBJ2-7, with D possibly TRBD2 on 5 matching bases. TRBV5-3 is known as an ORF, though its function is uncertain. Trimming removed 0 bases from V and 3 bases from J, with 10 bases in between. The CDR3 covers 14 residues. The chain's CDR3 is CARSLAEDYYEQYF. As DNA, the CDR3 is TGTGCCAGAAGCTTGGCGGAGGATTACTACGAGCAGTACTTC.

The chain couples TRBV28 to TRBJ1-5; the match to TRBD1 covers 9 bases. Germline V lookup: CDR1 MDHEN, CDR2 SYDVKM. This CDR3 is 15 amino acids long. Trimming took 6 bases from V and 2 from J; bases not matched to a gene: 5. The chain's CDR3 is CASREQGAGNQPQHF. CDR3 DNA: TGTGCCAGCAGAGAACAGGGGGCGGGCAATCAGCCCCAGCATTTT. The full variable domain, rest sourced from reference TRBV28 and TRBJ1-5, is DVKVTQSSRYLVKRTGEKVFLECVQDMDHENMFWYRQDPGLGLRLIYFSYDVKMKEKGDIPEGYSVSREKKERFSLILESASTNQTSMYLCASREQGAGNQPQHFGDGTRLSIL.

This chain joins TRBV21-1 and TRBJ2-1; the table calls TRBD2, which could not be checked here. TRBV21-1 is a pseudogene locus. The CDR3 contains 13 residues. The CDR3 here is CASSRGESNEQFF. The CDR3 nucleotides read TGTGCCAGCAGCAGGGGGGAGAGCAATGAGCAGTTCTTC.

This clone has a handful of counts. The J gene is TRBJ1-2, the V gene TRBV10-3; D is possibly TRBD1 (5 bases). The ends were cut back, 0 bases at V and 4 bases at J, with 9 bases in the middle. Germline V CDR1 and CDR2: ENHRY, SYGVKD. This CDR3 spans 14 amino acids. CDR3 region: CAISESRRGYGYTF. The CDR3, as DNA: TGTGCCATCAGTGAGTCGAGGAGGGGCTATGGCTACACCTTC.